This TCR beta chain derives from a study of T cells in Graves' hyperthyroidism and ophthalmopathy. Findings and caveats of the study: In the blood, most expanded thyroid clonotypes above 0.001 appeared as well.

The length of the CDR3 is 16 residues. Trimming took 2 bases from V and 5 from J; bases not matched to a gene: 10. Germline-derived CDR1 and CDR2 are MNHNS and SASEGT. In its sample, this clonotype was seen many times. Its cognate antigen is unknown. RNA transcripts yielded amplified TCR beta CDR3 regions. HTBI primers were employed in a first-round RT-PCR of the TCR CDR3. TCRdb recomputed calls from the multiplex PCR reads with MiXCR, one row per CDR3 protein. The sample carries 470,000 or so distinct CDR3 sequences, less than 25% recorded once. Exclusions: uncontrolled infection, other autoimmune disease, pregnancy, lactation. Orbital computed tomography and thyroid ultrasound, together with serum TRAb and thyroxine and clinical symptoms, were used for diagnoses.

V and J are TRBV6-1 and TRBJ1-1, with TRBD1 matching over 8 bases. The clonotype comes from a man aged 18 to 30 with Graves' hyperthyroidism. Input material: blood. DNA of the CDR3: TGTGCCAGCAGTGAACGGTTGTCAGGGGGCCGGACTGAAGCTTTCTTT. Residues: CASSERLSGGRTEAFF.